This T cell receptor (beta chain) was documented in a study of cytomegalovirus exposure and HLA in healthy donors. General study points: In a later analysis, HLA-associated beta chains showed higher expansion and lower generation probabilities than comparable chains. In vitro assays verified that three CMV-associated chains recognized CMV antigens specifically. Analysis was carried out at a later point, and it linked a missense DCLRE1C variant to TCR beta V- and J-gene trimming.

About this clone itself: The target antigen is unknown.

The CDR3 extends over 14 amino acids. CDR1 is GTSNPN and CDR2 is SVGIG in the germline V gene (reference sequence). Trimming removed 0 bases from V and 3 bases from J, with 12 bases in between. A multiplex PCR was run with 60 Vbeta primers and 13 Jbeta primers. The table came from immunoSEQ multiplex PCR; TCRdb's copy has only in-frame clones and leaves some out. The sample consists of 150,000 to 200,000 clones, roughly 80% of them appearing once. The clonotype originates from a female donor in good health and CMV-seronegative. The source material was PBMCs. The chain recombines TRBV30 with TRBJ2-7, with a weak D call TRBD1 (5 bases). CDR3 in DNA: TGTGCCTGGAGTGTTCGCAGGGATCTCTACGAGCAGTACTTC. It codes for CAWSVRRDLYEQYF. The variable domain in full, with the rest retrieved from reference TRBV30 and TRBJ2-7, is SQTIHQWPATLVQPVGSPLSLECTVEGTSNPNLYWYRQAAGRGLQLLFYSVGIGQISSEVPQNLSASRPQDRQFILSSKKLLLSDSGFYLCAWSVRRDLYEQYFGPGTRLTVT.